The 20 T cell receptor beta chains below were found in one sample sequenced in a study of T cell changes during pregnancy in multiple sclerosis. Assay used: immunoSEQ multiplex PCR; TCRdb lists only in-frame clones, some missing. The sample has about 39,000 clones; about nine tenths are singletons. This sample comprised CD4+ T cells from peripheral blood mononuclear cells, obtained in the first trimester of pregnancy. These receptors came from a female donor in good health, enrolled as a control in a pregnancy study.

This chain connects TRBV4-2 to TRBJ1-5; 8 nucleotides agree with TRBD1. Germline V gene lookup returns CDR1 LGHNA and CDR2 YNFKEQ. Germline trimming cut 1 base from V and 4 bases from J; bases unmatched to any gene: 6. The CDR3 consists of 16 residues. The CDR3 DNA reads as TGTGCCAGCAGCCAAGTAAGGACAGGGTTAAATCAGCCCCAGCATTTT. Translated: CASSQVRTGLNQPQHF.

The V call is TRBV4-3, the J call TRBJ1-2; TRBD1 matches at 9 bases. After removal of 0 bases from V and 4 bases from J, the junction contained 3 bases not matched to a gene. There are 15 residues in the CDR3. Germline V gives CDR1 LGHNA, CDR2 YSLEER. The CDR3 reads CASSQEDRGFYGYTF. Written as DNA, the CDR3 is TGCGCCAGCAGCCAAGAGGACAGGGGATTCTATGGCTACACCTTC.

The chain uses TRBV19 and TRBJ1-2; possible D gene TRBD1, 6 bases. The germline V and J ends were trimmed by 7 bases and 4 bases, with 10 bases remaining between them. This CDR3 contains 12 residues. CDR1 LNHDA and CDR2 SQIVND come from the germline V gene (reference sequence). In nucleotides, the CDR3 is TGTGCCAGTACCCAGGGGAGCTATGGCTACACCTTC. It specifies CASTQGSYGYTF. Full variable domain (outside the CDR3, taken from reference TRBV19 and TRBJ1-2): DGGITQSPKYLFRKEGQNVTLSCEQNLNHDAMYWYRQDPGQGLRLIYYSQIVNDFQKGDIAEGYSVSREKKESFPLTVTSAQKNPTAFYLCASTQGSYGYTFGSGTRLTVV.

This clone was recorded once. In nucleotides, the CDR3 is TGTGCCAGCACCGACAGGGGTTATGGCTACACCTTC. This codes for CASTDRGYGYTF. The chain carries TRBV6-5 and TRBJ1-2; 8 bases map to TRBD1. The CDR3 has 12 amino acids. The V segment lost 7 bases and the J segment 5 bases; nucleotides outside the gene matches: 3. CDR1 is MNHEY, CDR2 SVGAGI, per germline.

The chain has TRBV28 and TRBJ1-5; no definite D call. V dropped 2 bases and J dropped 2 bases, with 13 bases sitting between them. Per the germline V gene, CDR1 is MDHEN and CDR2 is SYDVKM. The CDR3 length is 16 residues. Here the CDR3 reads CASSLPRGNGNQPQHF. Written as DNA, the CDR3 is TGTGCCAGCAGTTTACCGAGAGGGAACGGCAATCAGCCCCAGCATTTT.

The rearrangement uses TRBV5-4 and TRBJ2-3; TRBD1 is a possible D gene (6 bases). Germline V gives CDR1 SGHNT, CDR2 YYREEE (reference sequence). V dropped 4 bases and J dropped 1 base, with 10 bases sitting between them. This CDR3 contains 14 residues. The CDR3 sequence: CASSVRTGTDTQYF. The CDR3 DNA sequence: TGTGCCAGCAGCGTTAGGACAGGCACAGATACGCAGTATTTT.

The V gene is TRBV7-2, the J gene TRBJ1-1, with D uncertain. Trimming took 0 bases from V and 11 from J, leaving 7 bases between them. Germline V gene data show CDR1 as SGHTA and CDR2 as FQGNSA. The CDR3 has 11 residues. The CDR3 DNA is TGTGCCAGCAGCTTAGCGCCGCGGGCTTTCTTT. It yields the protein CASSLAPRAFF.

The chain carries TRBV28 and TRBJ1-1, with D maybe TRBD1 (5 bases). The V gene lost 2 bases and the J gene lost 4 bases, with 8 bases spanning the gap. The CDR3 runs to 13 residues. Germline V lookup: CDR1 MDHEN, CDR2 SYDVKM. The DNA of the CDR3 is TGTGCCAGCAGTTTAGGGGGGGGCACTGAAGCTTTCTTT. Protein sequence: CASSLGGGTEAFF.

The CDR3 nucleotides read TGCGCCAGCAGTGAGTCCAGAGTTCGGGGCACTGAAGCTTTCTTT. This codes for CASSESRVRGTEAFF. The J gene is TRBJ1-1, the V gene TRBV10-2; D remains unclear. V lost 0 bases to trimming and J lost 4 bases, with 12 bases between them. This CDR3 comprises 15 residues. Germline assignment: CDR1 WSHSY and CDR2 SAAADI.

V usage is TRBV6-1 and J usage is TRBJ1-5, with unresolved D. V lost 6 bases, J lost 3 bases, and 15 bases lay in between. Germline-derived CDR1 and CDR2 are MNHNS and SASEGT. This CDR3 has 15 residues. The CDR3 DNA follows: TGTGCCAGCAGCAGTACGAGCGGGGTCAATCAGCCCCAGCATTTT. Protein product: CASSSTSGVNQPQHF.

The chain carries TRBV5-4 and TRBJ2-1; D not resolved. Trimming removed 6 bases from V and 0 bases from J, with 13 bases in between. The germline V gene encodes CDR1 SGHNT and CDR2 YYREEE (reference sequence). CDR3 length equals 15 residues. The CDR3 nucleotides read TGTGCCAGCATCTCCGACTCCTCCTCCTACAATGAGCAGTTCTTC. This encodes CASISDSSSYNEQFF.

The CDR3 reads CASSRLAGAQETQYF. The CDR3, as DNA: TGTGCCAGCAGTCGACTAGCGGGGGCACAAGAGACCCAGTACTTC. The chain uses TRBV2 and TRBJ2-5, with 12 bases that match TRBD2. V was clipped by 5 bases and J by 2 bases; unmatched bases: 3. The CDR3 covers 15 residues. Germline V CDR1 and CDR2: SNHLY, FYNNEI.

J is TRBJ1-1 and V is TRBV6-1; D might be TRBD1 (5 bases). The CDR3 is 13 amino acids. From germline, CDR1 is MNHNS and CDR2 SASEGT. The V and J ends lost 1 base and 8 bases respectively, with 11 bases between them. The CDR3 bases are TGTGCCAGCAGTGAAGGGGCAGGGTGGGAAGCTTTCTTT. Translated: CASSEGAGWEAFF.

The chain combines TRBV11-2 with TRBJ2-1; TRBD2 matches at 9 bases. The length of the CDR3 is 15 residues. The germline gives CDR1 SGHAT, CDR2 FQNNGV. Trimming cost V 3 bases and J 5 bases; bases outside gene matches: 5. DNA of the CDR3: TGTGCCAGCAGCTTCCTGGCGGGGGGGCACAATGAGCAGTTCTTC. It encodes CASSFLAGGHNEQFF. Together with reference TRBV11-2 and TRBJ2-1, the CDR3 gives the full variable domain: EAGVAQSPRYKIIEKRQSVAFWCNPISGHATLYWYQQILGQGPKLLIQFQNNGVVDDSQLPKDRFSAERLKGVDSTLKIQPAKLEDSAVYLCASSFLAGGHNEQFFGPGTRLTVL.

The rearrangement links TRBV4-1 to TRBJ1-1; TRBD1 matches at 10 bases. V was pared by 5 bases and J by 1 base, with 4 bases of the junction left unmatched. CDR3 size: 15 residues. Germline CDR1 reads MGHRA; CDR2 reads YSYEKL. The CDR3 spells CASSARTGGNTEAFF. The CDR3, as DNA: TGCGCCAGCAGCGCCCGGACAGGGGGGAACACTGAAGCTTTCTTT.

This chain connects TRBV2 to TRBJ1-1, with D perhaps TRBD1 (5 bases). In germline, CDR1 is SNHLY, CDR2 FYNNEI. The CDR3 spans 17 residues. V gave up 0 bases and J gave up 1 base, with 15 bases separating them. DNA of the CDR3: TGTGCCAGCAGTGAAGCGCCTGGATCCAGGGCGAACACTGAAGCTTTCTTT. This gives the protein CASSEAPGSRANTEAFF.

The chain is built from TRBV6-1 and TRBJ1-4, with D perhaps TRBD1 (5 bases). The CDR3 has 16 residues. V was pared by 2 bases and J by 3 bases, with 13 bases between. The germline gives CDR1 MNHNS, CDR2 SASEGT. CDR3 nucleotides: TGTGCCAGCAGTGAAAACCAGGGAAGGGCTAATGAAAAACTGTTTTTT. Its protein is CASSENQGRANEKLFF.

This chain links TRBV28 with TRBJ2-7; D is undetermined. The CDR3 spans 15 residues. V lost 5 bases and J lost 2, with 16 bases in between. Per the germline V gene, CDR1 is MDHEN and CDR2 is SYDVKM. The CDR3 here is CASSPPQDVTYEQYF. The DNA of the CDR3 is TGTGCCAGCAGTCCCCCGCAGGATGTGACCTACGAGCAGTACTTC.

The chain joins TRBV7-3 to TRBJ2-3; 8 positions agree with TRBD2. V was clipped by 4 bases and J by 4 bases; unmatched bases: 10. This CDR3 comprises 16 residues. Germline loops: CDR1 SGHTA, CDR2 FQGTGA. The DNA for the CDR3 is TGTGCCAGCAGCTCAATCGGACTAGCCTCCTCAGATACGCAGTATTTT. Protein product: CASSSIGLASSDTQYF.

The chain couples TRBV6-1 to TRBJ2-1; the D gene is possibly TRBD1 (5 bases). This CDR3 is 11 amino acids long. V lost 0 bases and J 12 bases, leaving 6 bases between the germline ends. Germline CDR1 is MNHNS and CDR2 is SASEGT. The CDR3 DNA reads as TGTGCCAGCAGTGAAGCGCAGGGGCAGTTCTTC. Its protein is CASSEAQGQFF.